What follows are 8 T cell receptor beta chains derived from one specimen sequenced in a study of PD-1 blockade in classical Hodgkin lymphoma. Assay: immunoSEQ multiplex PCR; the TCRdb copy retains only in-frame clones and omits some. The table records tens of thousands of clones, 85% of them present only once. Time point in this sample: cycle 4 day 1 (C4D1), after 6 weeks of nivolumab. With no exception, relapse followed autologous stem cell transplantation in all patients, and brentuximab vedotin exposure varied. The authors purified CD4+ T cells from thawed PBMCs by magnetic negative selection. The material was CD4+ T cells from blood, obtained before the fourth cycle of nivolumab. These receptors were taken from a human donor with classical Hodgkin lymphoma.

The J gene is TRBJ2-5, the V gene TRBV5-1, with D possibly being TRBD2 (6 bases). Trimming took 7 bases from V and 4 from J, leaving 14 bases between them. Germline assignment: CDR1 SGHRS and CDR2 YFSETQ. The CDR3 is 13 residues long. The CDR3 here is CASAWTTPETQYF. In nucleotides, the CDR3 is TGCGCCAGCGCCTGGACTACCCCAGAGACCCAGTACTTC.

This clone was observed once. The chain carries TRBV6-5 and TRBJ2-1; D might be TRBD1 (5 bases). The CDR3 length is 15 residues. Germline lookup yields CDR1 MNHEY and CDR2 SVGAGI. Trimming removed 6 bases from V and 2 bases from J, with 14 bases in between. The CDR3 sequence is CASSRVLSTYNEQFF. The DNA of the CDR3 is TGTGCCAGCAGCAGGGTCCTTAGCACCTACAATGAGCAGTTCTTC.

A note on this clone: The junction differs from germline at one of its ends, possibly a read error. This sequence joins TRBV7-2 and TRBJ1-6, with 7 bases fitting TRBD1. Germline V lookup: CDR1 SGHTA, CDR2 FQGNSA. This CDR3 spans 13 amino acids. CDR3 sequence (DNA): TGTGCCAGCACCTTAGACAGGGTTTCACCCCTCCACTTT. Its protein is CASTLDRVSPLHF.

The rearrangement links TRBV27 to TRBJ1-2, with 7 bases identical to TRBD1. Trimming cost V 5 bases and J 1 base; bases outside gene matches: 7. CDR3 length: 15 amino acids. From germline, CDR1 is MNHEY and CDR2 SMNVEV (reference sequence). In DNA, the CDR3 is TGTGCCAGCAGTCAACGACAGGGTGGTAACTATGGCTACACCTTC. It yields the protein CASSQRQGGNYGYTF.

The rearrangement joins TRBV2 to TRBJ2-5; the D gene is possibly TRBD1 (5 bases). V was clipped by 6 bases and J by 2 bases, with 7 bases between them. Germline CDR1 SNHLY, CDR2 FYNNEI. The CDR3 loop spans 12 amino acids. The CDR3 bases are TGTGCCAGCAGCAGGGAACAAGAGACCCAGTACTTC. Residues: CASSREQETQYF.

V usage is TRBV19 and J usage is TRBJ1-2, with D unclear. With 2 bases removed from V and 6 bases from J, the gap between germline ends came to 19 bases. Germline V gives CDR1 LNHDA, CDR2 SQIVND (reference sequence). The CDR3 loop spans 16 amino acids. CDR3 residues: CASSIWATQRLDGYTF. The CDR3 bases are TGTGCCAGTAGTATATGGGCAACCCAACGATTGGATGGCTACACCTTC. The whole variable domain, remainder taken from reference TRBV19 and TRBJ1-2, is DGGITQSPKYLFRKEGQNVTLSCEQNLNHDAMYWYRQDPGQGLRLIYYSQIVNDFQKGDIAEGYSVSREKKESFPLTVTSAQKNPTAFYLCASSIWATQRLDGYTFGSGTRLTVV.

V is TRBV6-4 and J is TRBJ1-2; no clear D gene. Per germline, CDR1 MRHNA and CDR2 SNTAGT. The germline V and J ends were trimmed by 2 bases and 2 bases, with 30 bases remaining between them. The CDR3 has 21 amino acids. Written as DNA, the CDR3 is TGTGCCAGCAGTGACCTTCTCCTAGCTGAGGCCGGGCCAGACGAGAACTATGGCTACACCTTC. Translated, it gives CASSDLLLAEAGPDENYGYTF.

The chain has TRBV5-1 and TRBJ2-7; maybe TRBD2 (5 bases). This CDR3 has 14 amino acids. Per the germline V gene, CDR1 is SGHRS and CDR2 is YFSETQ. Trimming shortened V by 0 bases and J by 3 bases, and 10 bases separated the two germline ends. This CDR3 is CASSLAGTNYEQYF. The CDR3 DNA sequence: TGCGCCAGCAGCTTGGCGGGAACTAACTACGAGCAGTACTTC.